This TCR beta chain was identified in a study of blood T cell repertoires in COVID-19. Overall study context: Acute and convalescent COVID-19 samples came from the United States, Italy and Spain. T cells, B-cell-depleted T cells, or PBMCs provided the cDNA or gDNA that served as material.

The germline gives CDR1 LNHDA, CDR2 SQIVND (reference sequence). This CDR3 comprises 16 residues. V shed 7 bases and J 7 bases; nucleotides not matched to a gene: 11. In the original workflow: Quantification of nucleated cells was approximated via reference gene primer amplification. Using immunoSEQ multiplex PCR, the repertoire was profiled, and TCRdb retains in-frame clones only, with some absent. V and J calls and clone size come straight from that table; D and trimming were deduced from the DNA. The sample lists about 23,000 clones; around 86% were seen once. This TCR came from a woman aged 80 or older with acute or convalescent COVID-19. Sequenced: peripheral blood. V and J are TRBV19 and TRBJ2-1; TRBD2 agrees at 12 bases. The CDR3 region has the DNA TGTGCCAGTACCTCTCTAGCGGGGGGGCGGGATAATGAGCAGTTCTTC. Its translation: CASTSLAGGRDNEQFF.